The rows below give T cell receptor beta chains drawn from one sample of a study of cytotoxic CD8 clonotypes in ibrutinib-treated CLL. Sequenced by immunoSEQ multiplex PCR; TCRdb stores in-frame clones only, minus some. The table has tens of thousands of clones, around 60% seen once. The input for sequencing was PBMCs, taken after 24 months of ibrutinib treatment. The origin of the receptors is a human donor with chronic lymphocytic leukemia. CDR3s include the opening cysteine and the closing phenylalanine or tryptophan. Fields, in order: clone size, V gene, D gene, J gene, CDR3 protein, CDR3 DNA. A D gene is named only where the DNA matches it firmly. Expanded clones get a size class; other rows say once, few or many, or leave the size out.

NA,TRBV7-2,TRBD2,TRBJ2-5,CASSLGGGQETQYF,TGTGCCAGCAGCTTAGGCGGGGGGCAAGAGACCCAGTACTTC
NA,TRBV7-9,NA,TRBJ1-2,CASSRGLGGYTF,TGTGCCAGCAGCCGGGGACTTGGCGGCTACACCTTC
NA,TRBV2,NA,TRBJ1-2,CASSVGGGLDGYTF,TGTGCCAGCAGTGTTGGAGGGGGTTTAGATGGCTACACCTTC
NA,TRBV27,NA,TRBJ2-7,CASSLSLKYEQYF,TGTGCCAGCAGTTTATCCCTAAAGTACGAGCAGTACTTC
NA,TRBV6-5,NA,TRBJ2-1,CASSYSAGRNEQFF,TGTGCCAGCAGTTACTCGGCAGGTCGCAATGAGCAGTTCTTC
few,TRBV30,NA,TRBJ1-2,CAWRGFSYGYTF,TGTGCCTGGAGAGGTTTCTCATATGGCTACACCTTC
NA,TRBV5-6,NA,TRBJ1-2,CASDGLRDGYTF,TGTGCCAGCGATGGACTCAGGGACGGCTACACCTTC
NA,TRBV19,NA,TRBJ1-5,CASLGKGTQPQHF,TGTGCCAGCCTCGGAAAGGGGACTCAGCCCCAGCATTTT
NA,TRBV27,NA,TRBJ2-3,CASSFLSLTDTQYF,TGTGCCAGCAGTTTTCTGTCACTCACAGATACGCAGTATTTT
NA,TRBV5-1,NA,TRBJ2-5,CASSQSGGPVTQYF,TGCGCCAGCAGCCAAAGTGGGGGCCCGGTGACCCAGTACTTC
NA,TRBV5-1,TRBD1,TRBJ2-5,CASSLQGAETQYF,TGCGCCAGCAGCTTACAGGGGGCAGAGACCCAGTACTTC
few,TRBV5-1,NA,TRBJ2-5,CASSLFQETQYF,TGCGCCAGCAGCTTGTTCCAAGAGACCCAGTACTTC
many,TRBV7-6,TRBD1,TRBJ1-4,CASSSTGALNEKLFF,TGTGCCAGCAGCTCAACAGGGGCCCTTAATGAAAAACTGTTTTTT
many,TRBV7-2,TRBD1,TRBJ2-1,CASSLRDRGSEQFF,TGTGCCAGCAGCCTCCGGGACAGGGGATCCGAGCAGTTCTTC
NA,TRBV2,TRBD1,TRBJ2-3,CASRDRANTQYF,TGTGCCAGCAGGGACAGGGCTAATACGCAGTATTTT
NA,TRBV18,NA,TRBJ1-2,CASPLPGQGYTF,TGTGCCAGCCCACTCCCGGGGCAGGGCTACACCTTC
once,TRBV5-1,NA,TRBJ1-1,CASSPSGLRAFF,TGCGCCAGCAGCCCCTCAGGGTTGAGAGCTTTCTTT
many,TRBV6-1,TRBD1,TRBJ2-5,CASSETRTGAETQYF,TGTGCCAGCAGTGAAACGCGAACAGGGGCAGAGACCCAGTACTTC
NA,TRBV27,NA,TRBJ1-3,CASSPLSVHTAVSGNTIYF,TGTGCCAGCAGCCCCCTAAGCGTTCACACGGCAGTATCTGGGAACACCATATATTTT
NA,TRBV19,NA,TRBJ2-1,CASSPWSSTRNEQFF,TGTGCCAGTAGTCCCTGGTCCTCGACTCGGAATGAGCAGTTCTTC
few,TRBV28,NA,TRBJ1-2,CASSLLLEDGYTF,TGTGCCAGCAGTTTACTACTTGAAGATGGCTACACCTTC
NA,TRBV4-1,TRBD1,TRBJ2-5,CASSQAAGTGLKTQYF,TGCGCCAGCAGCCAAGCCGCCGGGACAGGGTTGAAGACCCAGTACTTC
NA,TRBV29-1,NA,TRBJ2-3,CSVQQGGENTQYF,TGCAGCGTCCAACAGGGGGGGGAAAATACGCAGTATTTT
NA,TRBV28,NA,TRBJ2-4,CASSLWGSGRTKNIQYF,TGTGCCAGCAGTTTATGGGGCTCAGGGAGAACCAAAAACATTCAGTACTTC
many,TRBV10-3,NA,TRBJ1-6,CAISIDPGGNSPLHF,TGTGCCATCAGTATCGACCCCGGGGGGAATTCACCCCTCCACTTT
NA,TRBV6-5,NA,TRBJ2-1,CASTSFNEQFF,TGTGCCAGCACTAGTTTTAATGAGCAGTTCTTC
many,TRBV28,NA,TRBJ1-2,CASSLPDRFYGYTF,TGTGCCAGCAGTCTCCCGGACAGATTCTATGGCTACACCTTC
many,TRBV6-1,NA,TRBJ2-3,CASSEALGGFTGVTDTQYF,TGTGCCAGCAGTGAAGCGCTGGGGGGGTTTACAGGGGTCACAGATACGCAGTATTTT
once,TRBV28,NA,TRBJ2-5,CASSFWKGREETQYF,TGTGCCAGCAGTTTCTGGAAGGGAAGAGAAGAGACCCAGTACTTC
few,TRBV10-2,NA,TRBJ1-1,CASSSMAPMNTEAFF,TGCGCCAGCTCCTCTATGGCCCCCATGAACACTGAAGCTTTCTTT
NA,TRBV6-6,TRBD1,TRBJ2-7,CASSYPGQVPTEQYF,TGTGCCAGCAGTTACCCGGGACAGGTTCCTACCGAGCAGTACTTC
NA,TRBV18,TRBD1,TRBJ1-1,CASSTGVRTEAFF,TGTGCCAGCTCAACAGGGGTGAGGACTGAAGCTTTCTTT
NA,TRBV2,NA,TRBJ1-5,CASRRTSQPQHF,TGTGCCAGCCGTAGGACAAGTCAGCCCCAGCATTTT
few,TRBV15,NA,TRBJ2-3,CATSTLMAGLADTQYF,TGTGCCACCAGCACCCTGATGGCGGGATTAGCAGATACGCAGTATTTT
NA,TRBV6-1,TRBD1,TRBJ1-5,CASSLGQGANQPQHF,TGTGCCAGCAGTCTGGGACAGGGGGCAAATCAGCCCCAGCATTTT
NA,TRBV5-1,NA,TRBJ2-1,CASSRGVADPADEQFF,TGCGCCAGCAGCCGTGGGGTAGCGGACCCGGCGGATGAGCAGTTCTTC
few,TRBV11-2,TRBD1,TRBJ2-2,CASSFDRGRTGELFF,TGTGCCAGCAGCTTCGACAGGGGGCGAACCGGGGAGCTGTTTTTT
NA,TRBV28,TRBD1,TRBJ1-2,CASSWGQALLYTF,TGTGCCAGCAGTTGGGGACAGGCCTTATTGTACACCTTC
NA,TRBV7-2,TRBD2,TRBJ2-1,CASSLAGPLAGGQNEQFF,TGTGCCAGCAGCTTAGCCGGGCCTCTAGCGGGAGGGCAGAATGAGCAGTTCTTC
few,TRBV6-5,TRBD2,TRBJ2-7,CASSATSENSYEQYF,TGTGCCAGCAGTGCGACTAGCGAGAACTCCTACGAGCAGTACTTC